This T cell receptor (beta chain) was identified during a study of blood T cell repertoires in COVID-19. Only in-frame clones appear in the TCRdb table, and some are missing; sequencing was by immunoSEQ multiplex PCR. The sample contains around 700,000 clones, about 87% of which appear only once. Sample: peripheral blood. This clonotype was obtained from a woman under 30 with acute or convalescent COVID-19.

For the CDR3, the DNA is TGTGCCAGCACCCGACAGGGGCCCCACCACGAGCAGTACTTC. It codes for CASTRQGPHHEQYF. The genes are TRBV21-1 and TRBJ2-7; the table's TRBD1 call for D was not verified on the DNA. TRBV21-1 is shown as a pseudogene. This CDR3 region has 14 residues.